This TCR beta chain was identified in a study of blood T cell repertoires in COVID-19. Study-level information: There were acute and convalescent COVID-19 samples, and they came from the United States, Italy and Spain. T cells, B-cell-depleted T cells, or PBMCs provided the cDNA or gDNA that served as material.

This clone occurred once. Original data processing: Amplification of reference gene primers provided the estimated nucleated cell counts. The repertoire was sequenced with immunoSEQ multiplex PCR; TCRdb's copy has only in-frame clones and lacks some. V and J calls and clone size follow that table, whereas D and trimming were derived from the DNA. The sample lists about 280,000 clones, roughly 85% occurring once. This receptor was taken from a man between 50 and 59 years old with active or convalescent COVID-19. Sequencing was performed on peripheral blood.

The CDR3 region has the DNA TGTGCCAGCAGGGCAGGGGGCGTAGACTACACCTTC. Its protein is CASRAGGVDYTF. The genes are TRBV25-1 and TRBJ1-2; 8 bases are a match to TRBD1. After removal of 6 bases from V and 10 bases from J, the junction contained 7 bases not matched to a gene. CDR1 and CDR2 from the germline V gene are MGHDK and SYGVNS. This CDR3 is 12 amino acids long.